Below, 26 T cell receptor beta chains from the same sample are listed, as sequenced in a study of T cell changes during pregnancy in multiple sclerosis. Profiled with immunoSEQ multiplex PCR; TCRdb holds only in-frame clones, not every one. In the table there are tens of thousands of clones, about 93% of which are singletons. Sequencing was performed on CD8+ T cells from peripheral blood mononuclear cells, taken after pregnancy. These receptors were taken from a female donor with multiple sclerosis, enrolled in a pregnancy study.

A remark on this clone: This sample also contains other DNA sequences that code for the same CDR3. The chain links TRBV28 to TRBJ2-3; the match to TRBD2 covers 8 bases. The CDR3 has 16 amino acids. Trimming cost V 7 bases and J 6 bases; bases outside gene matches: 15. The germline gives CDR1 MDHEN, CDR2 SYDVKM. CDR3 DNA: TGTGCCAGCACTCCGGGAAGAGCGGGAGCAATGGATACGCAGTATTTT. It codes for CASTPGRAGAMDTQYF.

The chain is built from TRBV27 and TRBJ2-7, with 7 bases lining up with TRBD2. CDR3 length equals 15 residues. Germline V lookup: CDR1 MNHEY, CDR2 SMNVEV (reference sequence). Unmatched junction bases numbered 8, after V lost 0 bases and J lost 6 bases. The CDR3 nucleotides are TGTGCCAGCAGTTTATCTGTCCGACTAGCTCGCGAGCAGTACTTC. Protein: CASSLSVRLAREQYF.

CDR3 coding DNA: TGCGCCAGCAGCACAAGGGGAGGGGTCACAGATACGCAGTATTTT. This translates into CASSTRGGVTDTQYF. The V and J genes are TRBV5-1 and TRBJ2-3, with 7 bases identical to TRBD2. The V segment lost 4 bases and the J segment 2 bases; nucleotides outside the gene matches: 7. Germline-derived CDR1 and CDR2 are SGHRS and YFSETQ. CDR3 length equals 15 residues.

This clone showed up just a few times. CDR3 sequence: CASRGGDEIFEQFF. DNA of the CDR3: TGTGCCAGCAGAGGGGGGGATGAGATTTTTGAGCAGTTCTTC. The gene calls are TRBV9 and TRBJ2-1; maybe TRBD2 (7 bases). Germline assignment: CDR1 SGDLS and CDR2 YYNGEE. Trimming took 5 bases from V and 9 from J, leaving 18 bases between them. The CDR3 totals 14 residues.

CDR3 amino acids: CASSIAGQTNTEAFF. The CDR3 coding sequence is TGTGCCAGTAGTATAGCCGGACAGACGAACACTGAAGCTTTCTTT. V usage is TRBV19 and J usage is TRBJ1-1; maybe TRBD1 (6 bases). The CDR3 totals 15 residues. V was shortened by 1 base and J by 1 base, with 10 bases between the two germline ends. Germline CDR1 is LNHDA and CDR2 is SQIVND (reference sequence).

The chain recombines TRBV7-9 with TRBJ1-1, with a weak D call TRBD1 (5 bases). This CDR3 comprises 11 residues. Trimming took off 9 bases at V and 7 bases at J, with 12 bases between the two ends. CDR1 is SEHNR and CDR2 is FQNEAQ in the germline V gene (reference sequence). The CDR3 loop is CASSRQIEAFF. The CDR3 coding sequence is TGTGCCAGTTCCCGACAGATTGAAGCTTTCTTT.

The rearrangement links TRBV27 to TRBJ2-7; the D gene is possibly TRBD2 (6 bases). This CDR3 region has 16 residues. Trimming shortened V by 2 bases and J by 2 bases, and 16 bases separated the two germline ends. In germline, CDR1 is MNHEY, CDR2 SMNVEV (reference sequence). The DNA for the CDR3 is TGTGCCAGCAGTTTAGGGAGCCCCGGGGGTCCCTACGAGCAGTACTTC. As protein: CASSLGSPGGPYEQYF.

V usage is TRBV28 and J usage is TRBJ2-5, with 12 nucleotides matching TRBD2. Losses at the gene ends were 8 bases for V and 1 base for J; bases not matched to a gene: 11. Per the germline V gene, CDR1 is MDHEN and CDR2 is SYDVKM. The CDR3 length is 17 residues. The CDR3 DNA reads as TGTGCCAGCTCGATCTCCGGGACTAGCGGGTCCCAAGAGACCCAGTACTTC. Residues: CASSISGTSGSQETQYF. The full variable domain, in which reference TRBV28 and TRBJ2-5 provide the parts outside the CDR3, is DVKVTQSSRYLVKRTGEKVFLECVQDMDHENMFWYRQDPGLGLRLIYFSYDVKMKEKGDIPEGYSVSREKKERFSLILESASTNQTSMYLCASSISGTSGSQETQYFGPGTRLLVL.

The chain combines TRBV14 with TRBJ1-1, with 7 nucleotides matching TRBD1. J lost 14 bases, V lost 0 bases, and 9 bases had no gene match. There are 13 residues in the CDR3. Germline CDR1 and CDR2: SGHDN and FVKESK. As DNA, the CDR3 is TGTGCCAGCAGCCAAGATCTAGGGGGGACAGCCTTCTTT. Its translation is CASSQDLGGTAFF.

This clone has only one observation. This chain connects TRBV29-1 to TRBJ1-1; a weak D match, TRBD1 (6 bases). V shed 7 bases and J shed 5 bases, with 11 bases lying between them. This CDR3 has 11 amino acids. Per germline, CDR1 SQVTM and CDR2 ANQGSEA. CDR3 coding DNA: TGCAGCGCCGGGAGGGGGACTGAAGCTTTCTTT. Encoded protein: CSAGRGTEAFF.

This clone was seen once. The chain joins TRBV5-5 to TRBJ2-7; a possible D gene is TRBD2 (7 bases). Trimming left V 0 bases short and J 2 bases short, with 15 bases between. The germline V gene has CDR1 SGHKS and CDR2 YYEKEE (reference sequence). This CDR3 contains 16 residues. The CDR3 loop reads CASSLVRGPSAYEQYF. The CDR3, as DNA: TGTGCCAGCAGCTTGGTGCGGGGGCCAAGTGCCTACGAGCAGTACTTC. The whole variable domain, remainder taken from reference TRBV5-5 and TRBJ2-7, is DAGVTQSPTHLIKTRGQQVTLRCSPISGHKSVSWYQQVLGQGPQFIFQYYEKEERGRGNFPDRFSARQFPNYSSELNVNALLLGDSALYLCASSLVRGPSAYEQYFGPGTRLTVT.

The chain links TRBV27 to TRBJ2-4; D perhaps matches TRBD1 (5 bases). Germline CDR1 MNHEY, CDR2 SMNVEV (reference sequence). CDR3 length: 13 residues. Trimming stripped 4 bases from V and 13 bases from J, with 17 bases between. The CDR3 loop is CASSSSQMTVQYF. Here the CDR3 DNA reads TGTGCCAGCAGTTCCAGCCAAATGACAGTCCAGTACTTC.

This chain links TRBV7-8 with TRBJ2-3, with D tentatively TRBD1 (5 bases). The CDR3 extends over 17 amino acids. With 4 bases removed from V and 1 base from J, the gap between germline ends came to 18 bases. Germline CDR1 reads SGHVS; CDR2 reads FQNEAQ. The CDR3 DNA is TGTGCCAGCAGCTCATCGCGACAGAAAGCTCGCACAGATACGCAGTATTTT. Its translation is CASSSSRQKARTDTQYF.

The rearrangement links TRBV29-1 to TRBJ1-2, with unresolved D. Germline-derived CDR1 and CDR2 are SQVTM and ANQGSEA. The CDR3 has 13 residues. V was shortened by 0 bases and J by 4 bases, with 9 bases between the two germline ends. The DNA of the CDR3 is TGCAGCGTTGAAGATCTCCAGATCTATGGCTACACCTTC. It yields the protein CSVEDLQIYGYTF.

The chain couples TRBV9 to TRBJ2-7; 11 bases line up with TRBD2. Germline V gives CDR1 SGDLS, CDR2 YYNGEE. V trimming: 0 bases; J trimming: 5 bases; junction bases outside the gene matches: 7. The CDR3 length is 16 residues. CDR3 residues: CASSVGLAGGIDEQYF. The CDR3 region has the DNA TGTGCCAGCAGCGTAGGTCTAGCGGGAGGAATTGACGAGCAGTACTTC. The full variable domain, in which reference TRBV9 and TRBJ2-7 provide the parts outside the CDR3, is DSGVTQTPKHLITATGQRVTLRCSPRSGDLSVYWYQQSLDQGLQFLIQYYNGEERAKGNILERFSAQQFPDLHSELNLSSLELGDSALYFCASSVGLAGGIDEQYFGPGTRLTVT.

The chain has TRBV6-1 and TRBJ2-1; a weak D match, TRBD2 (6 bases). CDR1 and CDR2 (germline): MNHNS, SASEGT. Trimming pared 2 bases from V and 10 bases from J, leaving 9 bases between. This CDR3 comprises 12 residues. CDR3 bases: TGTGCCAGCAGTGAACCGGGAGACGAGCAGTTCTTC. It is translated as CASSEPGDEQFF.

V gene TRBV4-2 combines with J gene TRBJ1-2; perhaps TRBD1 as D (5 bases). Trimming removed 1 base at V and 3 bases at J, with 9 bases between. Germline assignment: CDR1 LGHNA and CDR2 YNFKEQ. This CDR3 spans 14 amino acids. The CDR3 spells CASSQGWGDYGYTF. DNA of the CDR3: TGTGCCAGCAGCCAAGGGTGGGGGGACTATGGCTACACCTTC.

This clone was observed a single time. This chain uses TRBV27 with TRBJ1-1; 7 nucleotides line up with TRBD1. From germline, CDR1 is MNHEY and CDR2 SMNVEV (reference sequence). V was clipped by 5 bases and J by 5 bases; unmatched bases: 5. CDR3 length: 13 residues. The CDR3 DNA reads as TGTGCCAGCAGTCCAGGGGGATGGACTGAAGCTTTCTTT. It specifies CASSPGGWTEAFF.

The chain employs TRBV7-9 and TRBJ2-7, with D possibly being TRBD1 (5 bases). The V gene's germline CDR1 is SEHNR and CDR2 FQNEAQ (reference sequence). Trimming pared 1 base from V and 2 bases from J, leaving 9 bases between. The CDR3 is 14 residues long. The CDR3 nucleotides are TGTGCCAGCAGCTTAGGGCGACAGCCCTACGAGCAGTACTTC. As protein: CASSLGRQPYEQYF.

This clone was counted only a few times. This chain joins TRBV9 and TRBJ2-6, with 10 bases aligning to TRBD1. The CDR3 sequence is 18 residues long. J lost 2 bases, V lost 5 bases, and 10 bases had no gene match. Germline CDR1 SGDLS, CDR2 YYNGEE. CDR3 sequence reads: CASSFSRTGGPGANVLTF. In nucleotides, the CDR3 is TGTGCCAGCAGTTTCTCGAGGACAGGGGGACCTGGGGCCAACGTCCTGACTTTC.

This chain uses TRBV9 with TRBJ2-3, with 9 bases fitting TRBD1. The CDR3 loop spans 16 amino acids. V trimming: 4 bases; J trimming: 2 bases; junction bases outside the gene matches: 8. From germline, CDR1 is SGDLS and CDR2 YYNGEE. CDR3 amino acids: CASSHRTGENTDTQYF. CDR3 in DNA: TGTGCCAGCAGCCATCGGACAGGGGAAAACACAGATACGCAGTATTTT.

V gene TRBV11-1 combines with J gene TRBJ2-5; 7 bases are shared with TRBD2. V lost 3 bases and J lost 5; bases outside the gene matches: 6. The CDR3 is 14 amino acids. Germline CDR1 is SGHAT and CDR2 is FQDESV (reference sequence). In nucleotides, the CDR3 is TGTGCCAGCAGCTTTGGGCGGGAGTGGGAGACCCAGTACTTC. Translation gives CASSFGREWETQYF.

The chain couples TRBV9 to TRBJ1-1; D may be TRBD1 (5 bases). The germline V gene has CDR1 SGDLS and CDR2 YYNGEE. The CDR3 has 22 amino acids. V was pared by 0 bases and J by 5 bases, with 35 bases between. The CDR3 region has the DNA TGTGCCAGCAGCGTAGCTACGCTGCTGTCCGGACATCCCCCACCGGCAAGGACTGAAGCTTTCTTT. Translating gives CASSVATLLSGHPPPARTEAFF.

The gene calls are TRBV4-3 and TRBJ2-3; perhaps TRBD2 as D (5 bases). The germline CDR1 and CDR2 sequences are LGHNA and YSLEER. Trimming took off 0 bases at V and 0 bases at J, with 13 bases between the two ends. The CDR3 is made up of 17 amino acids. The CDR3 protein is CASSQEAAGVSTDTQYF. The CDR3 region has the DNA TGCGCCAGCAGCCAAGAGGCCGCGGGTGTAAGCACAGATACGCAGTATTTT.

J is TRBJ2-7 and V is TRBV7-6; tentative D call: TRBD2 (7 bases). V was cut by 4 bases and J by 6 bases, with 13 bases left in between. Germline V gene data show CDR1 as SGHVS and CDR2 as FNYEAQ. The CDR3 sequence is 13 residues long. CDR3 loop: CASSSSGGFEQYF. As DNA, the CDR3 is TGTGCCAGCAGCTCCTCGGGGGGCTTCGAGCAGTACTTC. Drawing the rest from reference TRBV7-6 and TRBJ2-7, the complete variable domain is GAGVSQSPRYKVTKRGQDVALRCDPISGHVSLYWYRQALGQGPEFLTYFNYEAQQDKSGLPNDRFSAERPEGSISTLTIQRTEQRDSAMYRCASSSSGGFEQYFGPGTRLTVT.

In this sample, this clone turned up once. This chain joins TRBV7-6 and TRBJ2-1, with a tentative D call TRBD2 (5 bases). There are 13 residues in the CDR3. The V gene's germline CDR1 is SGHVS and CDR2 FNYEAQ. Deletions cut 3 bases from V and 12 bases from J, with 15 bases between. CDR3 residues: CASSFGGGEGQFF. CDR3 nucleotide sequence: TGTGCCAGCAGCTTCGGAGGCGGCGAGGGGCAGTTCTTC.